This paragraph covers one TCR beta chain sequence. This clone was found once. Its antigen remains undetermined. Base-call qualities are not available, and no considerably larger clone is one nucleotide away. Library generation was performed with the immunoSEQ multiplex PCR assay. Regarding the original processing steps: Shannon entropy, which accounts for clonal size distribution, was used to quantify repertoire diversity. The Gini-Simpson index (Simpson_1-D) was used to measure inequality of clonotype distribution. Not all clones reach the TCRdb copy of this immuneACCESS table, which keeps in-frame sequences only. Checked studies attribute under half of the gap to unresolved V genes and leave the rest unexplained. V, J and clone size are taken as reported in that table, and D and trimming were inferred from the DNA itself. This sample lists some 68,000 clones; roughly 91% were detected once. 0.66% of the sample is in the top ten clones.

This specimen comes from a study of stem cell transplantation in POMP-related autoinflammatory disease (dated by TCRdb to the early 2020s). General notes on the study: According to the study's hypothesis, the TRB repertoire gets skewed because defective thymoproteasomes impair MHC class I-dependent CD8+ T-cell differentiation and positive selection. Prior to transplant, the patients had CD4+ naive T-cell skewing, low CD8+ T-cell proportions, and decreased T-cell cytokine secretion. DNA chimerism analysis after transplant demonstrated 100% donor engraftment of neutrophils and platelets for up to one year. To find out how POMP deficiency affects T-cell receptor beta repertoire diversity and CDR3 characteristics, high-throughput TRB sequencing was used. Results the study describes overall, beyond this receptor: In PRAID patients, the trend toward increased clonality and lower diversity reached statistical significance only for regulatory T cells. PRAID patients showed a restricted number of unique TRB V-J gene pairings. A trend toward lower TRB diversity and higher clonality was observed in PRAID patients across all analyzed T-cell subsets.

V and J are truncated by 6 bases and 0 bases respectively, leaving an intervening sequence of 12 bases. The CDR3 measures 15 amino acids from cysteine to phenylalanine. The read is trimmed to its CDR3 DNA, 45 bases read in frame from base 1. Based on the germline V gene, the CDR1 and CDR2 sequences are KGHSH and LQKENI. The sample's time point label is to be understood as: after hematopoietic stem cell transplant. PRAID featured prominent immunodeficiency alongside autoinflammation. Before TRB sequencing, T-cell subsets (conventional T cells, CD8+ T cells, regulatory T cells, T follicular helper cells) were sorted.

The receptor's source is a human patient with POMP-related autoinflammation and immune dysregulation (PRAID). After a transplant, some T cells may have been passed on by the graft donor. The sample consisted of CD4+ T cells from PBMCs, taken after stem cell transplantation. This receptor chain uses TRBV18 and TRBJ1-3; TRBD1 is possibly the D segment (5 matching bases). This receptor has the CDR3 CASSPTVDSGNTIYF. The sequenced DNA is TGTGCCAGCTCGCCGACAGTAGACTCTGGAAACACCATATATTTT.